Listed here are 6 T cell receptor beta chains from one sample, sequenced in a study of T cell responses to AZD1222 COVID-19 vaccine. Produced via immunoSEQ multiplex PCR; TCRdb's table is partial and in-frame only. Among approximately 75,000 clones listed, about nine tenths were seen once. The source material was peripheral blood, sampled 28 days after the second AZD1222 dose. The origin of the receptors is an adult who received the AZD1222 COVID-19 vaccine.

The chain couples TRBV5-1 to TRBJ2-7; the D is unclear. V dropped 0 bases and J dropped 7 bases, with 11 bases sitting between them. Germline V gene data show CDR1 as SGHRS and CDR2 as YFSETQ. This CDR3 comprises 13 residues. The CDR3: CASSLDDEWEQYF. CDR3 coding DNA: TGCGCCAGCAGCTTGGACGACGAGTGGGAGCAGTACTTC.

This chain uses TRBV7-2 with TRBJ2-5; D is possibly TRBD2 (6 bases). Trimming cost V 6 bases and J 0 bases, with 8 bases left between them. Germline CDR1 reads SGHTA; CDR2 reads FQGNSA. CDR3 size: 13 residues. The CDR3 protein is CASRRDYQETQYF. The CDR3 DNA sequence: TGTGCCAGCAGGCGGGACTACCAAGAGACCCAGTACTTC.

The genes are TRBV5-6 and TRBJ1-2; TRBD1 is a possible D gene (5 bases). Germline CDR1 and CDR2: SGHDT and YYEEEE. CDR3 length: 15 amino acids. V lost 2 bases and J lost 13, with 24 bases in between. The CDR3 here is CASSLGVEGAGFFTF. In DNA, the CDR3 is TGTGCCAGCAGCTTAGGAGTGGAAGGGGCGGGTTTTTTCACCTTC. The full variable domain, in which reference TRBV5-6 and TRBJ1-2 provide the parts outside the CDR3, is DAGVTQSPTHLIKTRGQQVTLRCSPKSGHDTVSWYQQALGQGPQFIFQYYEEEERQRGNFPDRFSGHQFPNYSSELNVNALLLGDSALYLCASSLGVEGAGFFTFGSGTRLTVV.

The chain uses TRBV10-3 and TRBJ1-1; TRBD1 might be the D (5 bases). Germline loops: CDR1 ENHRY, CDR2 SYGVKD. This CDR3 has 15 residues. Trimming shortened V by 3 bases and J by 3 bases, and 14 bases separated the two germline ends. The DNA for the CDR3 is TGTGCCATCAGTGAACCATGGGGGGTGGACACTGAAGCTTTCTTT. This translates into CAISEPWGVDTEAFF.

The sample holds one count of this clone. V gene TRBV14 combines with J gene TRBJ2-7; possible D gene TRBD1, 7 bases. Germline lookup yields CDR1 SGHDN and CDR2 FVKESK. This CDR3 has 16 amino acids. V was cut by 3 bases and J by 3 bases, with 18 bases left in between. The CDR3, as DNA: TGTGCCAGCAGCCACCTCTGGCGGGACAGTTACTACGAGCAGTACTTC. As protein: CASSHLWRDSYYEQYF.

The count of this clone is one. V usage is TRBV2 and J usage is TRBJ2-1; D possibly corresponds to TRBD2 (6 bases). In germline, CDR1 is SNHLY, CDR2 FYNNEI. V was shortened by 5 bases and J by 5 bases, with 10 bases between the two germline ends. The CDR3 loop spans 13 amino acids. Here the CDR3 DNA reads TGTGCCAGCAGTAACGGGGGAGACAATGAGCAGTTCTTC. The encoded protein is CASSNGGDNEQFF.